This T cell receptor beta chain is from a study of cytomegalovirus exposure and HLA in healthy donors. As for the study in general: A prior analysis found around 110 million unique TCR beta sequences from 150 million to 200 million T cells. Study-wide points: Rates of TCR association differed by HLA locus in a later analysis, with DRB1 highest and HLA-C lowest. Productive status was seen about 90% or about 30% of the time for most TCR beta V segments in an earlier analysis. The authors excluded some V segments, including TRBV6-2 and TRBV6-3, as indistinguishable.

This CDR3 region has 14 residues. Losses at the gene ends were 1 base for V and 1 base for J; bases not matched to a gene: 2. In germline, CDR1 is SQVTM, CDR2 ANQGSEA. This clone was counted a single time. Antigen unknown. PCR was performed using 60 Vbeta and 13 Jbeta primers. Repertoires were generated with immunoSEQ multiplex PCR, while TCRdb's copy carries only in-frame clones and drops some. The repertoire holds 100,000 or so clones, with roughly 84% as singletons. The TCR comes from a woman under 30 in good health and CMV-seronegative. The sample was PBMCs. This chain joins TRBV29-1 and TRBJ1-1; 8 nucleotides align to TRBD1. For the CDR3, the DNA is TGCAGCGTTGAAGCCGGACAGGGGAACACTGAAGCTTTCTTT. Protein sequence: CSVEAGQGNTEAFF.